A single sample gave rise to the 20 T cell receptor beta chains below, sequenced in a study of PD-1 blockade in mismatch repair-deficient tumors. Generated by immunoSEQ multiplex PCR, the TCRdb table keeps only in-frame clones and is missing some. The top ten hold around 8.1% of the sample, which has approximately 51,000 clones, 81% seen once. The source material was peripheral blood, sampled roughly 19 weeks after starting pembrolizumab. The receptor source for this set is an adult with mismatch repair-deficient cancer.

The sample holds one count of this clone. This rearrangement joins TRBV6-6 to TRBJ2-7, with D tentatively TRBD1 (6 bases). Trimming took off 5 bases at V and 1 base at J, with 12 bases between the two ends. The CDR3 contains 14 residues. CDR1 MNHNY and CDR2 SVGAGI come from the germline V gene (reference sequence). The CDR3 DNA sequence: TGTGCCAGCAGTACCCGGGACACATCCTACGAGCAGTACTTC. Its protein product is CASSTRDTSYEQYF.

V is TRBV30 and J is TRBJ1-1, with a tentative D call TRBD1 (6 bases). The CDR3 is made up of 13 amino acids. Germline V gene lookup returns CDR1 GTSNPN and CDR2 SVGIG (reference sequence). V lost 3 bases and J 5 bases, leaving 13 bases between the germline ends. CDR3 in DNA: TGTGCCTGGAGCCTACAGGGATTTACTGAAGCTTTCTTT. It is translated as CAWSLQGFTEAFF.

V usage is TRBV9 and J usage is TRBJ2-1, with 9 bases matching TRBD1. From germline, CDR1 is SGDLS and CDR2 YYNGEE. The CDR3 extends over 14 amino acids. V shed 2 bases and J 9 bases; nucleotides not matched to a gene: 6. The CDR3 sequence is CASSVTGGYREQFF. The DNA of the CDR3 is TGTGCCAGCAGCGTCACAGGGGGCTACCGTGAGCAGTTCTTC.

The J gene is TRBJ1-1, the V gene TRBV4-2; maybe TRBD1 (6 bases). Germline-derived CDR1 and CDR2 are LGHNA and YNFKEQ. CDR3 length equals 14 residues. The V and J ends lost 1 base and 5 bases respectively, with 11 bases between them. CDR3: CASSQVRGVTEAFF. In DNA, the CDR3 is TGTGCCAGCAGCCAAGTTAGGGGGGTGACTGAAGCTTTCTTT.

The CDR3 protein is CSVPGPRNTEAFF. DNA for the CDR3: TGCAGCGTGCCGGGACCGAGGAACACTGAAGCTTTCTTT. The gene calls are TRBV29-1 and TRBJ1-1, with D possibly TRBD1 on 5 matching bases. This CDR3 is built from 13 residues. Germline V gene lookup returns CDR1 SQVTM and CDR2 ANQGSEA. Trimming cost V 6 bases and J 1 base, with 12 bases left between them.

This rearrangement joins TRBV5-1 to TRBJ2-1, with TRBD2 matching over 13 bases. V lost 0 bases to trimming and J lost 3 bases; unmatched junction nucleotides: 12. This CDR3 spans 20 amino acids. Germline lookup yields CDR1 SGHRS and CDR2 YFSETQ. The CDR3 DNA is TGCGCCAGCAGCTTGGAAGGCAGCTTCGGGACTAGCGGGAACTACAATGAGCAGTTCTTC. The encoded protein is CASSLEGSFGTSGNYNEQFF. The full variable domain, its missing parts supplied by reference TRBV5-1 and TRBJ2-1, is KAGVTQTPRYLIKTRGQQVTLSCSPISGHRSVSWYQQTPGQGLQFLFEYFSETQRNKGNFPGRFSGRQFSNSRSEMNVSTLELGDSALYLCASSLEGSFGTSGNYNEQFFGPGTRLTVL.

The V and J genes are TRBV11-1 and TRBJ2-5, with D unresolved. CDR1 and CDR2 from the germline V gene are SGHAT and FQDESV (reference sequence). Trimming removed 3 bases from V and 2 bases from J, with 7 bases in between. This CDR3 contains 13 residues. The DNA for the CDR3 is TGTGCCAGCAGCTTCGACCGACAAGAGACCCAGTACTTC. Its protein is CASSFDRQETQYF. The entire variable domain, with the rest obtained from reference TRBV11-1 and TRBJ2-5, is as follows: EAEVAQSPRYKITEKSQAVAFWCDPISGHATLYWYRQILGQGPELLVQFQDESVVDDSQLPKDRFSAERLKGVDSTLKIQPAELGDSAMYLCASSFDRQETQYFGPGTRLLVL.

This CDR3 is CASSFSDGRRYGYTF. DNA of the CDR3: TGTGCCAGCAGCTTCTCGGACGGGCGACGCTATGGCTACACCTTC. The chain is built from TRBV5-6 and TRBJ1-2, with D uncertain. Per the germline V gene, CDR1 is SGHDT and CDR2 is YYEEEE. Trimming took off 2 bases at V and 4 bases at J, with 15 bases between the two ends. The CDR3 totals 15 residues. The full variable domain, with the rest looked up from reference TRBV5-6 and TRBJ1-2, is DAGVTQSPTHLIKTRGQQVTLRCSPKSGHDTVSWYQQALGQGPQFIFQYYEEEERQRGNFPDRFSGHQFPNYSSELNVNALLLGDSALYLCASSFSDGRRYGYTFGSGTRLTVV.

The chain couples TRBV4-2 to TRBJ2-7; TRBD2 matches at 8 bases. V was pared by 3 bases and J by 1 base, with 14 bases of the junction left unmatched. The CDR3 totals 18 residues. Germline V gene data show CDR1 as LGHNA and CDR2 as YNFKEQ. CDR3 sequence (DNA): TGTGCCAGCAGCCACCTCTCCACCAGCGGGAGTGCATCCTACGAGCAGTACTTC. Translated, it gives CASSHLSTSGSASYEQYF.

The chain combines TRBV18 with TRBJ2-7, with 11 bases fitting TRBD2. From germline, CDR1 is KGHSH and CDR2 LQKENI. Losses at the gene ends were 5 bases for V and 5 bases for J; bases not matched to a gene: 8. The CDR3 spans 15 residues. The CDR3 DNA reads as TGTGCCAGCTCAGAATTCTCTAGCGGGGGGAACGAGCAGTACTTC. Its protein is CASSEFSSGGNEQYF.

J is TRBJ2-7 and V is TRBV9; D remains ambiguous. Germline loops: CDR1 SGDLS, CDR2 YYNGEE. V was pared by 0 bases and J by 2 bases, with 6 bases between. The CDR3 loop spans 13 amino acids. The CDR3: CASSVGGTYEQYF. In nucleotides, the CDR3 is TGTGCCAGCAGCGTAGGAGGAACCTACGAGCAGTACTTC.

This rearrangement joins TRBV27 to TRBJ2-5; perhaps TRBD2 as D (6 bases). The V gene's germline CDR1 is MNHEY and CDR2 SMNVEV (reference sequence). This CDR3 is built from 15 residues. V gave up 6 bases and J gave up 5 bases, with 19 bases separating them. The CDR3 nucleotides are TGTGCCAGCAGGCCGACGACTAGAGGAGGGGAGACCCAGTACTTC. Translated: CASRPTTRGGETQYF.

V and J are TRBV7-9 and TRBJ1-1; D call uncertain. The V gene's germline CDR1 is SEHNR and CDR2 FQNEAQ (reference sequence). CDR3 length equals 13 residues. Trimming removed 5 bases at V and 8 bases at J, with 15 bases between. The chain's CDR3 is CASSMPAGREAFF. The CDR3 DNA is TGTGCCAGCAGCATGCCAGCGGGTAGGGAAGCTTTCTTT.

The chain's CDR3 is CASSLSSGDTQYF. The CDR3 DNA is TGTGCCAGCTCACTCTCGTCGGGAGATACGCAGTATTTT. The genes are TRBV18 and TRBJ2-3, with no clear D. This CDR3 contains 13 residues. Trimming shortened V by 4 bases and J by 5 bases, and 10 bases separated the two germline ends. Per the germline V gene, CDR1 is KGHSH and CDR2 is LQKENI.

The CDR3 reads CASSVVQNTEAFF. Here the CDR3 DNA reads TGTGCCAGCAGCGTAGTACAGAACACTGAAGCTTTCTTT. The rearrangement joins TRBV9 to TRBJ1-1, with no clear D. This CDR3 has 13 amino acids. From germline, CDR1 is SGDLS and CDR2 YYNGEE. V gave up 0 bases and J gave up 1 base, with 4 bases separating them.

The chain is built from TRBV27 and TRBJ2-6; D remains unclear. Looked up from germline, CDR1 is MNHEY and CDR2 is SMNVEV (reference sequence). The V and J ends lost 3 bases and 2 bases respectively, with 14 bases between them. CDR3 size: 17 residues. The CDR3 spells CASSFVSWDTGANVLTF. Written as DNA, the CDR3 is TGTGCCAGCAGTTTTGTCTCATGGGATACTGGGGCCAACGTCCTGACTTTC.

This clone was counted once. The chain employs TRBV11-2 and TRBJ2-1, with D possibly being TRBD1 or TRBD2 (5 bases each). The CDR3 is 15 residues long. Germline CDR1 and CDR2: SGHAT and FQNNGV. Trimming took 1 base from V and 0 from J, leaving 7 bases between them. DNA for the CDR3: TGTGCCAGCAGCTTAGGGGGGAGCTCCTACAATGAGCAGTTCTTC. Its protein product is CASSLGGSSYNEQFF.

This clone was seen a handful of times. The rearrangement links TRBV19 to TRBJ1-2; 12 bases fit TRBD1. J gave up 3 bases and V 6 bases, and 2 bases lay outside the gene matches. The length of the CDR3 is 14 residues. Per the germline V gene, CDR1 is LNHDA and CDR2 is SQIVND (reference sequence). The CDR3 nucleotides read TGTGCCAGTAGAGGGACAGGGGGCGACTATGGCTACACCTTC. Encoded protein: CASRGTGGDYGYTF.

The genes are TRBV5-4 and TRBJ1-4; 7 bases fit TRBD1. Germline CDR1 reads SGHNT; CDR2 reads YYREEE (reference sequence). V lost 1 base to trimming and J lost 7 bases; unmatched junction nucleotides: 4. The CDR3 spans 14 residues. The CDR3 coding sequence is TGTGCCAGCAGCTTGAAGGGGGCACGTGAAAAACTGTTTTTT. The encoded protein is CASSLKGAREKLFF.

This chain uses TRBV18 with TRBJ1-1; D unresolved. Germline V lookup: CDR1 KGHSH, CDR2 LQKENI. The CDR3 contains 14 residues. V lost 8 bases to trimming and J lost 1 base, with 14 bases between them. The CDR3 loop is CASKTSAGNTEAFF. CDR3 in DNA: TGTGCCAGCAAAACCTCCGCTGGGAACACTGAAGCTTTCTTT.